Here is one TCR beta chain with its context. The CDR3 totals 16 residues. Germline V lookup: CDR1 MNHEY, CDR2 SMNVEV (reference sequence). The J segment lost 7 bases and the V segment lost 5 bases, leaving 11 bases of the junction unmatched. Individuals drawn from some 25 US areas were roughly 18 to 95 years old. Only in-frame clones appear in the TCRdb table, and some are missing; sequencing was by immunoSEQ multiplex PCR. The sample lists about 250,000 clones, 88% occurring once. These data come from a study of blood T cell repertoires in COVID-19. V gene TRBV27 combines with J gene TRBJ1-5; TRBD1 matches at 10 bases. What was sequenced was PBMCs or T cells enriched from blood (not recorded which). The receptor comes from a woman aged 45-60 years who had recovered from COVID-19. The DNA for the CDR3 is TGTGCCAGCAGTAAAAGCTCCGGGACAGGGGCCCAGCCCCAGCATTTT. Protein sequence: CASSKSSGTGAQPQHF.